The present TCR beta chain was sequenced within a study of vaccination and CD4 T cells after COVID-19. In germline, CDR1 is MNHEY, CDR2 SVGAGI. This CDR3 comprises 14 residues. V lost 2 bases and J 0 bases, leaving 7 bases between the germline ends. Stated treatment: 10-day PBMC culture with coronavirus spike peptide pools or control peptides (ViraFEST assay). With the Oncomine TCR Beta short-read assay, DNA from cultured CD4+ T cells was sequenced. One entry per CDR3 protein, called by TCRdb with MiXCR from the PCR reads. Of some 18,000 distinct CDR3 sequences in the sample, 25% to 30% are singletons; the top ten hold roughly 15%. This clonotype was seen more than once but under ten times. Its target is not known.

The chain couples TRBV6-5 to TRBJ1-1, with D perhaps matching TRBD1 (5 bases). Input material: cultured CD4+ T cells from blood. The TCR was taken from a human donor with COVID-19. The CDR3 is CASSYGAVNTEAFF. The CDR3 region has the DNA TGTGCCAGCAGTTACGGGGCTGTGAACACTGAAGCTTTCTTT.